This T cell receptor beta chain is drawn from a study of immune characterization of retroperitoneal liposarcoma. TCRdb re-derived calls from the PCR reads in MiXCR, one entry per CDR3 protein. This table holds over 10,000 distinct CDR3 sequences, 47% found once. Germline CDR1 is SGHVS and CDR2 is FQNEAQ. V lost 4 bases to trimming and J lost 6 bases, with 7 bases between them. The CDR3 runs to 12 residues. The source material was tumor tissue. The chain has TRBV7-8 and TRBJ1-5; D possibly corresponds to TRBD1 (5 bases). This TCR was sampled from a female donor with retroperitoneal liposarcoma. CDR3: CASSSGAQPQHF. The CDR3 DNA follows: TGTGCCAGCAGCTCCGGGGCTCAGCCCCAGCATTTT.